Each of the 20 T cell receptor beta chains below was sequenced from the same sample in a study of T cell repertoires in cytomegalovirus infection. TCRdb re-analysed the reads in MiXCR, keeping a single row per CDR3 protein. The sample shows 200,000 to 250,000 distinct CDR3 sequences, about 12% of them seen only once. Source material: PBMCs. These receptors were taken from a human donor in good health (CMV status not recorded). Some clones in this sample may be carry-over from other donors' samples.

This clonotype was recorded many times. This sequence joins TRBV7-8 and TRBJ2-3; TRBD2 matches 11 bases. Germline V gives CDR1 SGHVS, CDR2 FQNEAQ. The CDR3 is 16 amino acids. With V trimmed by 3 bases and J by 5 bases, 7 bases remained unmatched. In nucleotides, the CDR3 is TGTGCCAGCAGCTTTCGTAGCGGGAGGGCCGAAGATACGCAGTATTTT. Translation: CASSFRSGRAEDTQYF.

This clonotype came up many times. This chain uses TRBV12-5 with TRBJ2-5; D not resolved. V was cut by 6 bases and J by 2 bases, with 10 bases left in between. Germline CDR1 and CDR2: LGHNT and FRNRAP. This CDR3 contains 13 residues. CDR3 sequence: CASGSALQETQYF. Written as DNA, the CDR3 is TGTGCTAGTGGGTCGGCCCTTCAAGAGACCCAGTACTTC.

The chain carries TRBV5-1 and TRBJ1-1; 8 nucleotides line up with TRBD1. V was clipped by 4 bases and J by 1 base; unmatched bases: 3. CDR3 length equals 14 residues. In germline, CDR1 is SGHRS, CDR2 YFSETQ. CDR3 sequence: CASSMGQENTEAFF. CDR3 DNA: TGCGCCAGCAGCATGGGACAGGAGAACACTGAAGCTTTCTTT.

This clonotype was counted only a few times. V and J are TRBV5-6 and TRBJ1-1; possibly TRBD1 for D (5 bases). CDR3 length equals 15 residues. CDR1 and CDR2 (germline): SGHDT, YYEEEE. V was trimmed by 4 bases and J by 2 bases, leaving 15 bases between them. CDR3 region: CASSPWGDLNTEAFF. CDR3 sequence (DNA): TGTGCCAGCAGCCCGTGGGGGGACCTAAACACTGAAGCTTTCTTT.

The rearrangement links TRBV29-1 to TRBJ2-7; 8 bases fit TRBD1. This CDR3 region has 12 residues. Germline lookup yields CDR1 SQVTM and CDR2 ANQGSEA. CDR3 nucleotide sequence: TGCAGTGGACAGGGTCTCTCCTACGAGCAGTACTTC. Protein product: CSGQGLSYEQYF.

In the case of this clonotype: A single base separates this from a much larger clone, so it may be a read error. The chain employs TRBV11-2 and TRBJ2-3; TRBD2 aligns across 7 bases. The V gene's germline CDR1 is SGHAT and CDR2 FQNNGV. CDR3 length equals 16 residues. The chain's CDR3 is CASRLEGAGFSDTQYF. CDR3 sequence (DNA): TGTGCCAGCAGATTAGAGGGAGCGGGATTCTCAGATACGCAGTATTTT.

The chain uses TRBV9 and TRBJ1-2; D is possibly TRBD1 (6 bases). Per germline, CDR1 SGDLS and CDR2 YYNGEE. The V end lost 3 bases, the J end lost 0 bases, and 12 bases lay between the germline ends. The CDR3 is made up of 15 amino acids. The CDR3 region is CASSELQGANYGYTF. The CDR3 nucleotides are TGTGCCAGCAGCGAACTACAGGGAGCTAACTATGGCTACACCTTC.

This clonotype was observed many times. This chain connects TRBV7-2 to TRBJ2-3, with D unclear. Germline V lookup: CDR1 SGHTA, CDR2 FQGNSA. Trimming removed 6 bases at V and 7 bases at J, with 5 bases between. This CDR3 contains 10 residues. CDR3 coding DNA: TGTGCCAGCAGGGCCCATACGCAGTATTTT. This codes for CASRAHTQYF.

This clonotype appeared many times. This chain uses TRBV28 with TRBJ2-7; D not certain. The V end was cut by 5 bases, the J end by 1 base, with 15 bases between. The germline CDR1 and CDR2 sequences are MDHEN and SYDVKM. CDR3 size: 15 residues. In DNA form, the CDR3 reads TGTGCCAGCAGTCCCCCTGGAGCGCAATCCTACGAGCAGTACTTC. Translating it yields CASSPPGAQSYEQYF.

This clonotype was counted at least ten times. V and J are TRBV28 and TRBJ2-1; 8 nucleotides match TRBD2. The CDR3 has 14 amino acids. Germline V CDR1 and CDR2: MDHEN, SYDVKM. The J segment lost 3 bases and the V segment lost 5 bases, leaving 3 bases of the junction unmatched. This CDR3 reads CASSLSGDYNEQFF. CDR3 in DNA: TGTGCCAGCAGTCTTAGCGGGGACTACAATGAGCAGTTCTTC.

This clonotype has just a few counts. The chain uses TRBV5-1 and TRBJ2-3; weak D call: TRBD2 (6 bases). The CDR3 consists of 15 residues. Trimming cost V 3 bases and J 6 bases, with 17 bases left between them. CDR1 is SGHRS and CDR2 is YFSETQ in the germline V gene. CDR3 in DNA: TGCGCCAGCAGCTCGGGACTTCAAGCTCAGGATACGCAGTATTTT. Translating it yields CASSSGLQAQDTQYF.

The chain carries TRBV19 and TRBJ1-5; D may be TRBD1 (5 bases). The CDR3 is made up of 17 amino acids. Trimming left V 3 bases short and J 1 base short, with 16 bases between. The germline CDR1 and CDR2 sequences are LNHDA and SQIVND (reference sequence). CDR3 loop: CASSISGLDGSNQPQHF. For the CDR3, the DNA is TGTGCCAGTAGTATCTCGGGGCTAGACGGGAGCAATCAGCCCCAGCATTTT.

Many counts were recorded for this clonotype. The gene calls are TRBV12-3 or TRBV12-4 and TRBJ1-2, with D perhaps TRBD1 (5 bases). The V end lost 2 bases, the J end lost 7 bases, and 11 bases lay between the germline ends. This CDR3 is built from 13 residues. In nucleotides, the CDR3 is TGTGCCAGCAGTTTAAGGGGCGTTGGTGGCTACACCTTC. Its protein product is CASSLRGVGGYTF.

The gene calls are TRBV11-2 and TRBJ1-6; no clear D gene. Germline V gene lookup returns CDR1 SGHAT and CDR2 FQNNGV. V dropped 5 bases and J dropped 7 bases, with 12 bases sitting between them. This CDR3 has 14 amino acids. CDR3 sequence reads: CASSPRQSNSPLHF. The DNA for the CDR3 is TGTGCCAGCAGCCCAAGGCAGTCCAATTCACCCCTCCACTTT.

Ten or more counts support this clonotype. At one boundary the junction diverges from the germline segment, which might be a read error. The chain is built from TRBV7-2 and TRBJ2-7, with 10 nucleotides matching TRBD2. There are 15 residues in the CDR3. Germline V gives CDR1 SGHTA, CDR2 FQGNSA. The CDR3 here is CASSLAGVSPHEQYF. In DNA form, the CDR3 reads TGTGCCAGCAGCCTAGCGGGAGTTTCCCCCCACGAGCAGTACTTC. Together with reference TRBV7-2 and TRBJ2-7, the CDR3 gives the full variable domain: GAGVSQSPSNKVTEKGKDVELRCDPISGHTALYWYRQSLGQGLEFLIYFQGNSAPDKSGLPSDRFSAERTGGSVSTLTIQRTQQEDSAVYLCASSLAGVSPHEQYFGPGTRLTVT.

At least ten counts were recorded for this clonotype. The junction shows a germline mismatch at one end, possibly a read error. The chain combines TRBV6-5 with TRBJ2-3, with 9 bases lining up with TRBD2. The CDR3 contains 15 residues. Germline V gene sequence: CDR1 MNHEY, CDR2 SVGAGI. The CDR3, as DNA: TGTGCCAGCAGTAACTCAGGCGGGAGGGCAGATACGCAGTATTTT. Translation: CASSNSGGRADTQYF.

There are many counts of this clonotype. This sequence joins TRBV7-2 and TRBJ2-3; 9 positions match TRBD2. Germline-derived CDR1 and CDR2 are SGHTA and FQGNSA. This CDR3 has 15 residues. V lost 3 bases and J lost 4; bases outside the gene matches: 5. CDR3 amino acids: CASSFSGGSADTQYF. The CDR3 bases are TGTGCCAGCAGCTTTAGCGGGGGCTCCGCAGATACGCAGTATTTT.

Many counts were recorded for this clonotype. The rearrangement links TRBV7-2 to TRBJ2-5; the D is unclear. This CDR3 contains 14 residues. The V gene's germline CDR1 is SGHTA and CDR2 FQGNSA. Trimming removed 1 base from V and 4 bases from J, with 10 bases in between. The CDR3 bases are TGTGCCAGCAGCTTAGTTACTACGCGAGAGACCCAGTACTTC. This translates into CASSLVTTRETQYF.

This clonotype was detected ten times or more. This chain connects TRBV10-3 to TRBJ1-6, with D tentatively TRBD1 (5 bases). Germline V lookup: CDR1 ENHRY, CDR2 SYGVKD. The CDR3 extends over 13 amino acids. Deletions cut 2 bases from V and 9 bases from J, with 8 bases between. The CDR3 nucleotides read TGTGCCATCAGTGAGGGTCAGGGTTCACCCCTCCACTTT. It yields the protein CAISEGQGSPLHF.

In its sample, this clonotype was seen a few times. V usage is TRBV2 and J usage is TRBJ2-1; D gene uncertain. Germline CDR1 and CDR2: SNHLY and FYNNEI. Trimming shortened V by 6 bases and J by 3 bases, and 9 bases separated the two germline ends. This CDR3 has 13 amino acids. The CDR3 loop reads CASSQHGYNEQFF. The CDR3, as DNA: TGTGCCAGCAGCCAGCATGGCTACAATGAGCAGTTCTTC.